This T cell receptor beta chain was found in a study of T cells in Graves' hyperthyroidism and ophthalmopathy. Study summary: The initial diagnosis was the point when peripheral blood was collected, ahead of any treatment.

RNA transcripts provided the source from which TCR beta CDR3 regions were amplified. First-round RT-PCR targeting the TCR CDR3 was performed with the HTBI primer set. TCRdb used MiXCR to reprocess the multiplex PCR reads, holding one entry per CDR3 protein. This sample yields about 180,000 distinct CDR3 sequences, of which about a sixth are seen a single time; roughly 29% belongs to the top ten. Not enrolled were patients with uncontrolled infection, other autoimmune disease, pregnancy or lactation. Per germline, CDR1 SGHAT and CDR2 FQNNGV. The CDR3 has 15 residues. V lost 3 bases to trimming and J lost 8 bases, with 19 bases between them. At least ten counts were recorded for this clonotype.

The receptor's source is a woman aged 45-65 years with Graves' hyperthyroidism. The chain has TRBV11-2 and TRBJ1-2, with TRBD1 as a possible D gene (5 bases). Input material: blood. CDR3 bases: TGTGCCAGCAGCTTGGCGCACGGGGACGCGGAGGGCTACACCTTC. Translated, it gives CASSLAHGDAEGYTF.